This is a list of T cell receptor beta chains from one sample in a study of T cells expressing NK-cell markers. TCRdb re-called the 5' RACE reads; one entry per CDR3 protein, DNA not given. This listing includes a few hundred thousand distinct CDR3 sequences. The specimen was blood T cells: a sorted CD56 or NKG2C T cell subset, CD4+ or CD8+ T cells, or bulk PBMC T cells (not recorded which). These receptors came from a man in his late teens or twenties in good health. The CDR3 runs from the conserved cysteine through the conserved F or W.

length: 14
V: TRBV20-1
J: TRBJ1-1
CDR3: CSAPQSQSNTEAFF

length: 15
V: TRBV2
J: TRBJ2-3
CDR3: CASTLRDFYTDTQYF

length: 14
V: TRBV12-3/TRBV12-4
J: TRBJ2-6
CDR3: CASSFWTGANVLTF

length: 13
V: TRBV20-1
J: TRBJ2-5
CDR3: CSARPGLVETQYF

length: 14
V: TRBV7-9
J: TRBJ1-2
CDR3: CASSFQQALGGYTF

length: 17
V: TRBV4-3
J: TRBJ2-1
CDR3: CASSQSSGGAPDNEQFF

length: 15
V: TRBV3-1
J: TRBJ1-4
CDR3: CASSPQTEGGEKLFF

length: 16
V: TRBV27
J: TRBJ2-6
CDR3: CASSSGGWPGANVLTF

length: 14
V: TRBV5-1
J: TRBJ2-2
CDR3: CATRDRESTGELFF

length: 15
V: TRBV6-1
J: TRBJ2-1
CDR3: CASRTRLGVRNEQFF

length: 12
V: TRBV7-9
J: TRBJ2-1
CDR3: CATLAGYNEQFF

length: 14
V: TRBV12-3/TRBV12-4
J: TRBJ2-2
CDR3: CASSYETNTGELFF

length: 14
V: TRBV12-3/TRBV12-4
J: TRBJ2-1
CDR3: CASSSGGMEDEQFF

length: 14
V: TRBV4-2
J: TRBJ2-2
CDR3: CASRARGNTGELFF

length: 20
V: TRBV18
J: TRBJ1-2
CDR3: CASSPLSFGGGYISNYGYTF

length: 11
V: TRBV30
J: TRBJ2-5
CDR3: CAWGAIETQYF

length: 15
V: TRBV5-5
J: TRBJ2-2
CDR3: CASSSEGRDTGELFF

length: 16
V: TRBV6-5
J: TRBJ2-1
CDR3: CASSYSSGRTYNEQFF

length: 15
V: TRBV12-3/TRBV12-4
J: TRBJ2-1
CDR3: CASNAGGRAGDEQFF

length: 18
V: TRBV4-3
J: TRBJ2-7
CDR3: CASSQGRGRSGSLYEQYF

length: 14
V: TRBV4-3
J: TRBJ2-3
CDR3: CASSQEGAPDTQYF

length: 17
V: TRBV7-9
J: TRBJ2-3
CDR3: CASSLPRLPTSTDTQYF

length: 13
V: TRBV5-6
J: TRBJ2-5
CDR3: CASSLGDYGTQYF

length: 12
V: TRBV2
J: TRBJ1-4
CDR3: CASTTGQGALFF

length: 14
V: TRBV28
J: TRBJ2-1
CDR3: CASKPDSSYNEQFF

length: 16
V: TRBV5-5
J: TRBJ2-7
CDR3: CASSASMTSGYYEQYF

length: 14
V: TRBV12-3/TRBV12-4
J: TRBJ2-7
CDR3: CASNPGLAGHEQYF

length: 15
V: TRBV5-1
J: TRBJ2-1
CDR3: CASSFLGQNNNEQFF

length: 13
V: TRBV15
J: TRBJ2-3
CDR3: CATSRPDVGTQYF